This T cell receptor beta chain was identified in a study of Ad26.COV2.S vaccination and SARS-CoV-2 variants. The table came from immunoSEQ multiplex PCR; TCRdb's copy has only in-frame clones and leaves some out. The sample holds fewer than 100,000 clones, 82% seen once. The ends were cut back, 7 bases at V and 3 bases at J, with 12 bases in the middle. Germline lookup yields CDR1 SEHNR and CDR2 FQNEAQ (reference sequence). CDR3 length: 13 residues. Findings and caveats of the study: Vaccine recipients and placebo recipients showed similar non-spike TCR breadth. Spike-specific TCR breadth ran higher among vaccine recipients than placebo recipients. After vaccination, substantial breadth of spike-specific CD8+ and CD4+ responses was reported. Assessments of TCR breadth and depth may have underestimated the total T cell responses.

For this clone: Its antigen is unidentified.

The TCR originated in a human donor who had recovered from COVID-19. The sequencing used peripheral blood, collected after recovery from COVID-19. V gene TRBV7-9 combines with J gene TRBJ1-1; D ambiguous. DNA for the CDR3: TGTGCCAGCAACGGCCCCGGGGACACTGAAGCTTTCTTT. It is translated as CASNGPGDTEAFF.